The rows below give T cell receptor beta chains drawn from one sample of a study of T cell repertoires in cytomegalovirus infection. Their antigens remain unidentified. TCRdb recomputed calls from the reads with MiXCR, one row per CDR3 protein. The sample holds around 710,000 distinct CDR3 sequences, almost 30% seen once. This specimen consisted of cultured CD8+ T cells from PBMCs, obtained from culture after CMV antigen stimulation. All receptors derive from a human donor in good health (CMV status not recorded). Some clones in this sample may be carry-over from other donors' samples. Each CDR3 is given with its conserved first and last residue. A D gene is named only where the DNA matches it firmly. Clone sizes are given selectively: once, few, many, or a class where the clone is expanded.

clone_size,d_call,j_call,v_call,cdr3_nt,cdr3_aa
NA,TRBD1,TRBJ1-1,TRBV11-2,TGTGCCAGCAGCCCCTGGACAGGGGGAAACGGGAACACTGAAGCTTTCTTT,CASSPWTGGNGNTEAFF
NA,NA,TRBJ2-7,TRBV6-1,TGTGCCAGCGGCTGGGAGCAGTACTTC,CASGWEQYF
few,TRBD2,TRBJ2-5,TRBV4-1,TGCGCCAGCAGCCAACCTAGCGGGGGGGTCCAAGAGACCCAGTACTTC,CASSQPSGGVQETQYF
NA,NA,TRBJ2-1,TRBV11-3,TGTGCCAGCAGCCCGCGGGACCAACCCTACAATGAGCAGTTCTTC,CASSPRDQPYNEQFF
NA,TRBD1,TRBJ1-1,TRBV12-5,TGTGCTAGTGCCCGGGACAGGGACGTGGCTGAAGCTTTCTTT,CASARDRDVAEAFF
NA,NA,TRBJ1-4,TRBV14,TGTGCCAGCAGCCAAACGAGGGGCGTGGGGGAAAAACTGTTTTTT,CASSQTRGVGEKLFF
many,TRBD1,TRBJ2-1,TRBV7-8,TGTGCCAGCAGCTTGGGACAGGGGGTACACAATGAGCAGTTCTTC,CASSLGQGVHNEQFF
once,NA,TRBJ1-5,TRBV5-3,TGTGCCAGCAGCAAGGACCTTAGCAATCAGCCCCAGCATTTT,CASSKDLSNQPQHF
NA,NA,TRBJ2-1,TRBV13,TGTGCCAGCAGCCCGCCGAAGGGGGGATCCTACAATGAGCAGTTCTTC,CASSPPKGGSYNEQFF
few,NA,TRBJ2-6,TRBV7-9,TGTGCCAGCAGCTTACCGGGGCTAAGCTCTGGGGCCAACGTCCTGACTTTC,CASSLPGLSSGANVLTF
NA,NA,TRBJ2-1,TRBV5-1,TGCGCCAGCAGCTTAGCGGGACAGACCTCCTACAATGAGCAGTTCTTC,CASSLAGQTSYNEQFF
NA,NA,TRBJ1-4,TRBV2,TGTGCTGCCAGCAGCAGGGGACGAGGTGAAAAACTGTTTTTT,CAASSRGRGEKLFF
many,TRBD1,TRBJ2-3,TRBV7-9,TGTGCCAGCAGCTTAACAGGGGTCCTCACAGATACGCAGTATTTT,CASSLTGVLTDTQYF
many,NA,TRBJ1-4,TRBV12-3/TRBV12-4,TGTGCCAGCAGGACTCGGGCAGGGGACGAAAAACTGTTTTTT,CASRTRAGDEKLFF
NA,NA,TRBJ2-3,TRBV27,TGTGCCAGCGGAGTCAGCCCAGATACGCAGTATTTT,CASGVSPDTQYF
NA,TRBD1,TRBJ2-7,TRBV15,TGTGCCACCAGCAGCCCGACAGGGTTCGGCTACGAGCAGTACTTC,CATSSPTGFGYEQYF
many,NA,TRBJ1-1,TRBV7-3,TGTGCCAGCAGCTTAAACGCAGGGACCACTGAAGCTTTCTTT,CASSLNAGTTEAFF
once,TRBD1,TRBJ2-2,TRBV6-6,TGTGCCAGCAGTTACTCGGTTACAGGGGATCCCGGGGAGCTGTTTTTT,CASSYSVTGDPGELFF
many,TRBD1,TRBJ2-3,TRBV7-7,TGTGCTAGCAGTGAGACAGGGAGCGCAGATACGCAGTATTTT,CASSETGSADTQYF
few,NA,TRBJ2-5,TRBV7-2,TGTGCCAGCAGCTCCCCGGAAGGGTTCGGAGAGACCCAGTACTTC,CASSSPEGFGETQYF
few,TRBD2,TRBJ2-3,TRBV7-8,TGTGCCAGCAGCTTAGCGCCAGCGGGGGGTTTCTCAGATACGCAGTATTTT,CASSLAPAGGFSDTQYF
NA,TRBD2,TRBJ2-7,TRBV5-1,TGCGCCAGCAGCTTGGCCGCGGGAGCCTACGAGCAGTACTTC,CASSLAAGAYEQYF
NA,NA,TRBJ2-5,TRBV12-3/TRBV12-4,TGTGCCAGCAGTTTGAGTGTGAGCCAAGAGACCCAGTACTTC,CASSLSVSQETQYF
few,NA,TRBJ1-4,TRBV15,TGTGCCACCAGAACGACAGTAACAGGAGATGAAAAACTGTTTTTT,CATRTTVTGDEKLFF
few,NA,TRBJ2-1,TRBV7-9,TGTGCCAGCACCGGAGGGTTTCACAATGAGCAGTTCTTC,CASTGGFHNEQFF
NA,NA,TRBJ1-2,TRBV27,TGTGCCAGCAGTTCCCCCGATTCCCCCAACTATGGCTACACCTTC,CASSSPDSPNYGYTF
many,NA,TRBJ1-2,TRBV7-2,TGTGCCAGCAGCTTAGTGGCCAGCAACTCGTATGGCTACACCTTC,CASSLVASNSYGYTF
NA,NA,TRBJ1-5,TRBV6-2/TRBV6-3,TGTGCCAGCCAGGGATATAGCAATCAGCCCCAGCATTTT,CASQGYSNQPQHF
NA,TRBD1,TRBJ1-2,TRBV27,TGTGCCAGCAGTTTGACCGTTAAACAGGGGGTGGATGGCTACACCTTC,CASSLTVKQGVDGYTF
NA,TRBD1,TRBJ2-1,TRBV2,TGTGCCAGCAACTCCGACAGGGGGCCTTGGAATGAGCAGTTCTTC,CASNSDRGPWNEQFF
few,NA,TRBJ1-2,TRBV7-8,TGTGCCAGCAGCCCTCTGACACCTACTAACTATGGCTACACCTTC,CASSPLTPTNYGYTF
NA,TRBD1,TRBJ2-5,TRBV10-3,TGTGCCATCAGTGAGGGACAGGGGCGCGAGACCCAGTACTTC,CAISEGQGRETQYF
NA,NA,TRBJ2-5,TRBV28,TGTGCCAGCACCCCTCGTCCCTGGACAGTCCAAGAGACCCAGTACTTC,CASTPRPWTVQETQYF
many,NA,TRBJ1-4,TRBV2,TGTGCCAGCAGTGATGACGGATACAGGATAGGCGAAAAACTGTTTTTT,CASSDDGYRIGEKLFF
few,NA,TRBJ1-2,TRBV12-3/TRBV12-4,TGTGCCAGCAGGACATGGGATGGCTACACCTTC,CASRTWDGYTF
few,TRBD1,TRBJ2-7,TRBV7-9,TGTGCCAGTTCCATGCGACCGGGACAGGGCGCATACGAGCAGTACTTC,CASSMRPGQGAYEQYF
few,NA,TRBJ2-1,TRBV6-5,TGTGCCAGCAGTTACTCAATTAGCGGCCCCCCGAGGAACAATGAGCAGTTCTTC,CASSYSISGPPRNNEQFF
NA,NA,TRBJ2-1,TRBV18,TGTGCCAGCTCACCACCTGGGATCGGGCGCAATGAGCAGTTCTTC,CASSPPGIGRNEQFF
few,TRBD2,TRBJ2-3,TRBV11-2,TGTGCCAGCAGCTGGAACCGGGACTACTTCACAGATACGCAGTATTTT,CASSWNRDYFTDTQYF
NA,NA,TRBJ1-1,TRBV2,TGTGCCAGGCATTTAGACACTGAAGCTTTCTTT,CARHLDTEAFF
NA,TRBD2,TRBJ2-1,TRBV7-9,TGTGCCAGCAGCTCATTACTAGCGGGGGGGACGAATGAGCAGTTCTTC,CASSSLLAGGTNEQFF
few,NA,TRBJ1-1,TRBV12-3/TRBV12-4,TGTGCCAGCAGTTTCAGGGCAGGCGCCCTGGGCACTGAAGCTTTCTTT,CASSFRAGALGTEAFF
NA,NA,TRBJ1-2,TRBV29-1,TGCAGCTACGTCCCCTCCTCTAACTATGGCTACACCTTC,CSYVPSSNYGYTF
NA,NA,TRBJ1-2,TRBV20-1,TGCAGTGCTGGGACCTATGGCTACACCTTC,CSAGTYGYTF
NA,NA,TRBJ1-2,TRBV11-2,TGTGCCAGCAGCTTAGATCGGAAGGGGATCCTTTATGGCTACACCTTC,CASSLDRKGILYGYTF
NA,NA,TRBJ2-6,TRBV27,TGTGCCAGCAGTTTAGTGGCTGAGACTGGGGCCAACGTCCTGACTTTC,CASSLVAETGANVLTF
NA,NA,TRBJ2-3,TRBV25-1,TGTGCCAGCAGCTGGGACGTCTATACGCAGTATTTT,CASSWDVYTQYF
many,TRBD2,TRBJ2-5,TRBV7-2,TGTGCCAGCAGCCCTCCCGCGGCGGGGGGAGAGACCCAGTACTTC,CASSPPAAGGETQYF
few,TRBD1,TRBJ1-1,TRBV7-6,TGTGCCAGCAGCCCAGACTCGGGACAGGGCTGGCCTGAAGCTTTCTTT,CASSPDSGQGWPEAFF
many,TRBD2,TRBJ2-1,TRBV7-9,TGTGCCAGCAGTTCGACTAGCGGGGCCCGTTACAATGAGCAGTTCTTC,CASSSTSGARYNEQFF
NA,NA,TRBJ1-5,TRBV7-9,TGTGCCAGCAGCCCCGCTCAGGGAAATCCCCAGCATTTT,CASSPAQGNPQHF
NA,NA,TRBJ2-1,TRBV6-2/TRBV6-3,TGTGCCAGCGGAAGGGCCCCCCGAGGCTTCTACAATGAGCAGTTCTTC,CASGRAPRGFYNEQFF
few,NA,TRBJ2-3,TRBV6-1,TGTGCCAGCAGGACCCAGAGGAGCACAGATACGCAGTATTTT,CASRTQRSTDTQYF
few,TRBD1,TRBJ1-2,TRBV29-1,TGCAGCGTTGAAGATGTCCCCGTCTGGACAGGGGCCTATGGCTACACCTTC,CSVEDVPVWTGAYGYTF
NA,NA,TRBJ2-5,TRBV3-1,TGTGCCAGCAGCCAAGATTTGCGGGCGGGATTTCAAGAGACCCAGTACTTC,CASSQDLRAGFQETQYF